This T cell receptor beta chain appears in the sequencing data of a study of T-cell memory formation after mild COVID-19. Study-level information: TCR clustering was largely donor specific. The study's findings and limits: The study found balanced CD4/CD8 in clones contracting day 15 to 85 and a CD4+ lean in later expanders.

In its sample, this clonotype was seen a few times. Its antigen remains unknown. Germline loops: CDR1 SGHAT, CDR2 FQDESV (reference sequence). The CDR3 has 15 residues. Losses at the gene ends were 5 bases for V and 8 bases for J; bases not matched to a gene: 13. TCRdb ran MiXCR on the 5' RACE reads and lists one entry per CDR3 protein. Of under 300,000 distinct CDR3 sequences in the sample, about a sixth were seen once. The receptor was isolated from a man aged 18 to 30 who had mild COVID-19 (a few samples of this study predate the infection). Cell type and time point are not known. The sequenced sample consisted of PBMCs or a T cell subset sorted from them (not recorded which). This chain uses TRBV11-1 with TRBJ1-1; 8 bases map to TRBD1. The DNA for the CDR3 is TGTGCCAGCAGCACTTCCGGGACAGGACGCACCGAAGCTTTCTTT. This encodes CASSTSGTGRTEAFF.